The 30 T cell receptor beta chains given below trace back to one sample, sequenced in a study of blood T cell repertoires in COVID-19. Profiled with immunoSEQ multiplex PCR; TCRdb holds only in-frame clones, not every one. The table has about 280,000 clones, approximately 86% seen once. The sample comprised peripheral blood. The receptors here all came from a woman aged 30 to 39 who had recovered from COVID-19.

The chain uses TRBV7-2 and TRBJ1-4, with 7 bases aligning to TRBD1. The germline gives CDR1 SGHTA, CDR2 FQGNSA. Trimming cost V 4 bases and J 7 bases; bases outside gene matches: 6. The CDR3 covers 14 residues. As DNA, the CDR3 is TGTGCCAGCAGCTCAGGGGGATTAATTGAAAAACTGTTTTTT. Protein product: CASSSGGLIEKLFF.

The V gene is TRBV28, the J gene TRBJ1-6; the D gene is possibly TRBD1 (5 bases). The CDR3 consists of 15 residues. Germline V gene sequence: CDR1 MDHEN, CDR2 SYDVKM. Between the trimmed V and J ends, which lost 8 bases and 10 bases, there was a span of 21 bases. DNA for the CDR3: TGTGCCAGCCACGCGGGGGGGTCCGGGTACTCACCCCTCCACTTT. Protein sequence: CASHAGGSGYSPLHF.

The rearrangement joins TRBV19 to TRBJ2-1; 8 nucleotides line up with TRBD2. Germline CDR1 reads LNHDA; CDR2 reads SQIVND (reference sequence). There are 17 residues in the CDR3. Unmatched junction bases numbered 10, after V lost 5 bases and J lost 1 base. The CDR3 spells CASSLGASGYSYNEQFF. Here the CDR3 DNA reads TGTGCCAGTAGTTTAGGGGCTAGCGGGTATTCCTACAATGAGCAGTTCTTC.

V gene TRBV2 combines with J gene TRBJ1-5; D remains ambiguous. The V end was cut by 2 bases, the J end by 1 base, with 9 bases between. CDR3 length equals 15 residues. Germline CDR1 is SNHLY and CDR2 is FYNNEI. The CDR3 loop reads CASSEWQSSNQPQHF. CDR3 nucleotide sequence: TGTGCCAGCAGTGAATGGCAGTCCAGCAATCAGCCCCAGCATTTT.

The rearrangement uses TRBV7-8 and TRBJ1-5; D uncertain. Germline CDR1 reads SGHVS; CDR2 reads FQNEAQ. The V end was cut by 4 bases, the J end by 1 base, with 5 bases between. The CDR3 is made up of 13 amino acids. CDR3 sequence: CASSSMSNQPQHF. The CDR3 DNA is TGTGCCAGCAGCTCAATGAGCAATCAGCCCCAGCATTTT.

The chain links TRBV30 to TRBJ1-1, with D possibly being TRBD1 (6 bases). This CDR3 is 14 amino acids long. CDR1 GTSNPN and CDR2 SVGIG come from the germline V gene (reference sequence). Trimming took off 3 bases at V and 5 bases at J, with 16 bases between the two ends. CDR3 in DNA: TGTGCCTGGAGCCGTCGGGGGGGGGCTACTGAAGCTTTCTTT. It specifies CAWSRRGGATEAFF.

The rearrangement links TRBV6-5 to TRBJ2-1, with D maybe TRBD2 (6 bases). The ends were cut back, 4 bases at V and 3 bases at J, with 10 bases in the middle. In germline, CDR1 is MNHEY, CDR2 SVGAGI. The CDR3 loop spans 14 amino acids. The CDR3 is CASSSRGSYNEQFF. The DNA of the CDR3 is TGTGCCAGCAGTTCACGGGGGAGCTACAATGAGCAGTTCTTC.

The CDR3 DNA is TGCAGCGTTTATCGTGGGGGCTACTATGGCTACACCTTC. Translation gives CSVYRGGYYGYTF. This chain joins TRBV29-1 and TRBJ1-2; tentatively, D is TRBD1 (6 bases). Germline lookup yields CDR1 SQVTM and CDR2 ANQGSEA. V gave up 5 bases and J gave up 3 bases, with 13 bases separating them. The CDR3 sequence is 13 residues long.

Worth noting for this clone: Other DNA sequences from this sample encode an identical CDR3 as well. This chain connects TRBV27 to TRBJ1-3, with D perhaps TRBD1 (5 bases). The V gene lost 2 bases and the J gene lost 1 base, with 6 bases spanning the gap. CDR1 is MNHEY and CDR2 is SMNVEV in the germline V gene (reference sequence). The CDR3 loop spans 14 amino acids. The CDR3 reads CASSLRGSGNTIYF. For the CDR3, the DNA is TGTGCCAGCAGTTTAAGGGGATCTGGAAACACCATATATTTT.

This chain links TRBV24-1 with TRBJ2-7, with 9 bases aligning to TRBD1. Germline V gives CDR1 KGHDR, CDR2 SFDVKD. CDR3 length: 14 residues. V dropped 3 bases and J dropped 5; count of bases not matched to a gene: 4. The CDR3 region is CATSDPGTGNEQYF. CDR3 nucleotides: TGTGCCACCAGTGATCCTGGGACAGGGAACGAGCAGTACTTC.

The rearrangement uses TRBV30 and TRBJ1-2, with D unresolved. Trimming cost V 6 bases and J 6 bases, with 8 bases left between them. The CDR3 loop spans 10 amino acids. Germline V gene data show CDR1 as GTSNPN and CDR2 as SVGIG (reference sequence). DNA for the CDR3: TGTGCCTGCCTAGGCCATGGCTACACCTTC. Its protein is CACLGHGYTF.

This clone occurred once. The rearrangement links TRBV4-1 to TRBJ1-6, with no clear D. The CDR3 covers 17 residues. Trimming pared 1 base from V and 1 base from J, leaving 11 bases between. The V gene's germline CDR1 is MGHRA and CDR2 YSYEKL. The CDR3 is CASSQALPGSYNSPLHF. The CDR3 coding sequence is TGCGCCAGCAGCCAAGCTCTCCCGGGGTCCTATAATTCACCCCTCCACTTT.

The chain combines TRBV3-1 (or the pseudogene TRBV3-2) with TRBJ2-6, with 7 bases that match TRBD2. V shed 4 bases, J shed 2 bases, and the junction held 11 bases outside the gene matches. Germline loops: CDR1 LGHDT, CDR2 YNNKEL (reference sequence). CDR3 size: 18 residues. CDR3 amino acids: CASSRGSWAGAGANVLTF. Here the CDR3 DNA reads TGTGCCAGCAGCCGAGGAAGTTGGGCGGGAGCTGGGGCCAACGTCCTGACTTTC.

The chain employs TRBV12-3 or TRBV12-4 and TRBJ2-7; D may be TRBD1 (5 bases). Trimming left V 4 bases short and J 5 bases short, with 9 bases between. The CDR3 has 12 residues. The CDR3 sequence: CASSYGRDEQYF. The CDR3 nucleotides read TGTGCCAGCAGTTACGGCAGGGACGAGCAGTACTTC.

In this sample, this clone turned up a few times. The chain is built from TRBV2 and TRBJ1-1; possible D gene TRBD1, 6 bases. The CDR3 is 13 residues long. Trimming removed 7 bases from V and 0 bases from J, with 9 bases in between. Germline assignment: CDR1 SNHLY and CDR2 FYNNEI. The CDR3 reads CASMGQMNTEAFF. DNA for the CDR3: TGTGCCAGCATGGGACAAATGAACACTGAAGCTTTCTTT.

This chain connects TRBV6-5 to TRBJ1-6; D may be TRBD1 (5 bases). This CDR3 comprises 13 residues. From germline, CDR1 is MNHEY and CDR2 SVGAGI. Trimming removed 8 bases at V and 7 bases at J, with 12 bases between. The CDR3 protein is CASGGGWNSPLHF. In DNA, the CDR3 is TGTGCCAGCGGGGGGGGATGGAATTCACCCCTCCACTTT.

This clone has only a few counts. The chain joins TRBV28 to TRBJ2-1; TRBD2 agrees at 8 bases. Trimming at V came to 1 base and at J to 6 bases, leaving 8 bases not matched to a gene. Germline loops: CDR1 MDHEN, CDR2 SYDVKM. There are 16 residues in the CDR3. The DNA of the CDR3 is TGTGCCAGCAGTTTATCCAGCGGGAGCCAGATCAATGAGCAGTTCTTC. It yields the protein CASSLSSGSQINEQFF. The complete variable domain, with remaining parts taken from reference TRBV28 and TRBJ2-1, reads DVKVTQSSRYLVKRTGEKVFLECVQDMDHENMFWYRQDPGLGLRLIYFSYDVKMKEKGDIPEGYSVSREKKERFSLILESASTNQTSMYLCASSLSSGSQINEQFFGPGTRLTVL.

This clone has a handful of counts. The chain combines TRBV6-5 with TRBJ2-7, with 7 bases aligning to TRBD1. The CDR3 loop spans 15 amino acids. With 0 bases clipped from V and 6 bases from J, the junction kept 8 bases outside the gene matches. Germline V gives CDR1 MNHEY, CDR2 SVGAGI. The CDR3 sequence is CASSYSRQGVSEQYF. CDR3 DNA sequence: TGTGCCAGCAGTTACTCTCGGCAGGGGGTTAGCGAGCAGTACTTC.

This chain uses TRBV3-1 (or the pseudogene TRBV3-2) with TRBJ2-4; D perhaps matches TRBD2 (5 bases). Germline V gene lookup returns CDR1 LGHDT and CDR2 YNNKEL (reference sequence). V lost 0 bases and J lost 0, with 15 bases in between. The CDR3 spans 18 residues. CDR3 sequence (DNA): TGTGCCAGCAGCCAAGAACCTTCTAGCTGTCTAGCCAAAAACATTCAGTACTTC. Translation gives CASSQEPSSCLAKNIQYF.

On this clone itself: The junction differs from germline at one of its ends, possibly a read error. The chain has TRBV6-2 or TRBV6-3 and TRBJ1-2; 7 nucleotides line up with TRBD1. Germline CDR1 reads MNHEY; CDR2 reads SVGEGT. This CDR3 comprises 13 residues. In DNA, the CDR3 is TGTGCCAGCAGTTCCCAAAGACAGGGAGTGGAGCACTTC. Protein product: CASSSQRQGVEHF.

This chain links TRBV6-5 with TRBJ1-2, with TRBD1 matching over 7 bases. Germline trimming cut 5 bases from V and 7 bases from J; bases unmatched to any gene: 13. The germline gives CDR1 MNHEY, CDR2 SVGAGI. The CDR3 spans 15 residues. The CDR3 DNA sequence: TGTGCCAGCAGTCAGGAAGCTAACAGGGGCTCTGGCTACACCTTC. Translating gives CASSQEANRGSGYTF.

This clone has just one count. The chain carries TRBV24-1 and TRBJ2-2, with 8 bases that match TRBD1. The junction had 9 bases not matched to a gene; V was cut back by 9 bases and J by 4 bases. Per the germline V gene, CDR1 is KGHDR and CDR2 is SFDVKD. The CDR3 extends over 15 amino acids. The CDR3: CATETDRGLTGELFF. The DNA for the CDR3 is TGTGCCACCGAAACCGACAGGGGCCTCACCGGGGAGCTGTTTTTT.

The CDR3 coding sequence is TGTGCCACCAGTGACCGACACAGCTACGAGCAGTACTTC. Its protein is CATSDRHSYEQYF. The J gene is TRBJ2-7, the V gene TRBV24-1; no firm D call. The CDR3 length is 13 residues. The germline gives CDR1 KGHDR, CDR2 SFDVKD. The V and J ends lost 4 bases and 3 bases respectively, with 9 bases between them.

The rearrangement joins TRBV5-5 to TRBJ1-1, with D unresolved. From germline, CDR1 is SGHKS and CDR2 YYEKEE (reference sequence). The CDR3 runs 13 residues. Trimming took off 0 bases at V and 7 bases at J, with 10 bases between the two ends. This CDR3 reads CASSLGGFSEAFF. CDR3 in DNA: TGTGCCAGCAGCTTGGGCGGGTTTAGTGAAGCTTTCTTT.

The chain links TRBV6-5 to TRBJ2-7, with D possibly matching TRBD2 (5 bases). CDR3 length: 15 residues. The V gene lost 6 bases and the J gene lost 0 bases, with 15 bases spanning the gap. Looked up from germline, CDR1 is MNHEY and CDR2 is SVGAGI. The CDR3 here is CASRPWGVSSYEQYF. The CDR3 DNA reads TGTGCCAGCAGACCCTGGGGAGTCTCCTCCTACGAGCAGTACTTC.

The chain joins TRBV12-3 or TRBV12-4 to TRBJ1-1; no definite D call. V was cut by 5 bases and J by 3 bases, with 7 bases left in between. The CDR3 is 12 amino acids. This chain's CDR3 is CASSPFYTEAFF. Here the CDR3 DNA reads TGTGCCAGCAGTCCCTTTTACACTGAAGCTTTCTTT.

The rearrangement joins TRBV10-3 to TRBJ2-1; TRBD2 matches at 10 bases. V was clipped by 4 bases and J by 5 bases; unmatched bases: 5. This CDR3 is built from 15 residues. Germline CDR1 reads ENHRY; CDR2 reads SYGVKD. The CDR3 bases are TGTGCCATCAGTGGGAGCGGGGGGGGCGACAATGAGCAGTTCTTC. Translation gives CAISGSGGGDNEQFF.

V gene TRBV29-1 combines with J gene TRBJ2-7; the match to TRBD1 covers 9 bases. The CDR3 has 13 amino acids. The V gene's germline CDR1 is SQVTM and CDR2 ANQGSEA. The V and J ends lost 6 bases and 2 bases, in that order; junction bases with no gene match: 5. CDR3 nucleotides: TGCAGCGTCAAGACAGGGGGTCCCTACGAGCAGTACTTC. Its translation: CSVKTGGPYEQYF.

J is TRBJ2-7 and V is TRBV5-4; 7 nucleotides agree with TRBD1. The CDR3 has 15 residues. Germline-derived CDR1 and CDR2 are SGHNT and YYREEE (reference sequence). V lost 4 bases and J lost 4; bases outside the gene matches: 11. The CDR3 coding sequence is TGTGCCAGCAGCCCTTCACCCGGGACAGAGTACGAGCAGTACTTC. Translated, it gives CASSPSPGTEYEQYF. Variable domain in full (rest from reference TRBV5-4 and TRBJ2-7): ETGVTQSPTHLIKTRGQQVTLRCSSQSGHNTVSWYQQALGQGPQFIFQYYREEENGRGNFPPRFSGLQFPNYSSELNVNALELDDSALYLCASSPSPGTEYEQYFGPGTRLTVT.

The chain uses TRBV2 and TRBJ2-5; a possible D gene is TRBD2 (5 bases). The V end was cut by 5 bases, the J end by 5 bases, with 18 bases between. Germline loops: CDR1 SNHLY, CDR2 FYNNEI. The CDR3 spans 15 residues. In nucleotides, the CDR3 is TGTGCCAGCAGTCCCCCTAGCTTACCGTGGGAGACCCAGTACTTC. Amino acids: CASSPPSLPWETQYF.